One T cell receptor (beta chain) is described in this entry. Its target is unknown. Isolated RNA was reverse transcribed in full, so expressed TCRB transcripts were sequenced. This table comes from immunoSEQ multiplex PCR, and its TCRdb copy is limited to in-frame clones, with some not included. The sample contains 500,000 to 700,000 clones, about 14% of which appear only once. Sorted populations were all over 98% pure. The data are from a study of beta chain features in type 1 diabetes. The study, taken as a whole, reports: Moderately but significantly shorter TCRB CDR3s were found in Type 1 diabetes patients in all four CD4+ subsets.

The CDR3 is 16 amino acids. Sequencing used naive CD4+ T cells from blood. The clonotype was recovered from a man between 18 and 35 years old in good health. J is TRBJ2-7 and V is TRBV12-2; the table names TRBD2, a call not compared with the DNA. TRBV12-2 is annotated as a pseudogene. Here the CDR3 DNA reads TGTGCAAGTCGCCTATCAAGCGGGAGCTGGGACTACGAGCAGTACTTC. It is translated as CASRLSSGSWDYEQYF.